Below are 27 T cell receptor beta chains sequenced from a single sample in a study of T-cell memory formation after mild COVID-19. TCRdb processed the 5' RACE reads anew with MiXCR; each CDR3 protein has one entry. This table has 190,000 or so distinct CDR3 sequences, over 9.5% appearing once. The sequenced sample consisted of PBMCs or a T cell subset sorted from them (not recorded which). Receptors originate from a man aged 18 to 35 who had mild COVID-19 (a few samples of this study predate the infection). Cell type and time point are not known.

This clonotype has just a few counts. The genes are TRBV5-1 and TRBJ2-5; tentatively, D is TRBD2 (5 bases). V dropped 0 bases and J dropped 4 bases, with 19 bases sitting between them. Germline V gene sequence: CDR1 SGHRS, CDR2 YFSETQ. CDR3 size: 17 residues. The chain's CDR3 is CASSLAGGGTLPETQYF. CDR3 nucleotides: TGCGCCAGCAGCTTGGCCGGAGGTGGCACCCTCCCAGAGACCCAGTACTTC.

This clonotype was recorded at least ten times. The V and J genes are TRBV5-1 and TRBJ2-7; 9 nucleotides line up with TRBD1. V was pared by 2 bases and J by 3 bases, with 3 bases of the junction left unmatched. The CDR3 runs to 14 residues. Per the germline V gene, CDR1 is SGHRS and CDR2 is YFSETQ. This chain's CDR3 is CASSFLTGGYEQYF. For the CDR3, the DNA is TGCGCCAGCAGCTTCCTGACAGGGGGCTACGAGCAGTACTTC.

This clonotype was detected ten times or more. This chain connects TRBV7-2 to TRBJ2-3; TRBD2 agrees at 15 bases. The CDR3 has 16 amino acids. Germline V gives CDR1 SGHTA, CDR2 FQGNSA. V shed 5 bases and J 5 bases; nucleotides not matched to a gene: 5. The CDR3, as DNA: TGTGCCAGCAGCCCGACGGGACTAGCGGGGGGAGATACGCAGTATTTT. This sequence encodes CASSPTGLAGGDTQYF.

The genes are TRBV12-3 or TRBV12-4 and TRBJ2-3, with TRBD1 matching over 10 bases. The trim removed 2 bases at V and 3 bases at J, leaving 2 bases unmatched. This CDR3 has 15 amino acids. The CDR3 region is CASSLRGQGTDTQYF. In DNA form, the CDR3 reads TGTGCCAGCAGTTTAAGGGGACAGGGGACAGATACGCAGTATTTT.

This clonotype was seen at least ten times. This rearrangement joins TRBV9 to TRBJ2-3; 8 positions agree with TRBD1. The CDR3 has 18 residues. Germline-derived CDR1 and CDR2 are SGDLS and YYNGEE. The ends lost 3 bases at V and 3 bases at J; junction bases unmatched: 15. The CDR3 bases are TGTGCCAGCAGCGCAGGTCTCCTCGGCAGGGGGCAAACAGATACGCAGTATTTT. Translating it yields CASSAGLLGRGQTDTQYF.

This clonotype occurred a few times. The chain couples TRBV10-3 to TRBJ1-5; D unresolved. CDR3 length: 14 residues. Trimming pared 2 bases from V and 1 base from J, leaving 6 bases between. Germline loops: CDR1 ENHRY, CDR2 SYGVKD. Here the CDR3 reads CAISEGVSNQPQHF. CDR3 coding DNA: TGTGCCATCAGTGAGGGGGTAAGCAATCAGCCCCAGCATTTT.

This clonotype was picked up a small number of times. CDR3 amino acids: CASSLRTGNGYTF. CDR3 DNA: TGTGCCAGCAGTTTAAGGACAGGGAATGGCTACACCTTC. The V gene is TRBV12-3 or TRBV12-4, the J gene TRBJ1-2; 8 nucleotides line up with TRBD1. The J segment lost 6 bases and the V segment lost 2 bases, leaving 2 bases of the junction unmatched. This CDR3 spans 13 amino acids.

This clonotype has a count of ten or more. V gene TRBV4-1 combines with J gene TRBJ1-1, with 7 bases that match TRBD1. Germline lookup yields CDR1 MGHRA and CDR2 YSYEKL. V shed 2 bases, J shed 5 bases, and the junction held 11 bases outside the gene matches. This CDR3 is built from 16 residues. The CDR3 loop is CASSQSRGSTGTEAFF. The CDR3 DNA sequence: TGCGCCAGCAGCCAAAGTAGGGGATCGACAGGGACTGAAGCTTTCTTT.

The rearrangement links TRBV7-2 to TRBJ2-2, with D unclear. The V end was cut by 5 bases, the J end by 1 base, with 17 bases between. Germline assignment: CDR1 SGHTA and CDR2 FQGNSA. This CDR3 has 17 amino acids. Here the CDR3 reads CASSTLRVTLNTGELFF. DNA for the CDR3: TGTGCCAGCAGCACCCTAAGGGTAACCCTGAACACCGGGGAGCTGTTTTTT.

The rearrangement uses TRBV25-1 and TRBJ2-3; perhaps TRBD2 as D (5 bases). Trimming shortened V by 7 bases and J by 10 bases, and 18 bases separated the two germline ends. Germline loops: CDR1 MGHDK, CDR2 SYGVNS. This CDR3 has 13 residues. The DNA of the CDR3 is TGTGCCAGCACCCCCCTCAGAGGGTTAGCGCAGTATTTT. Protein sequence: CASTPLRGLAQYF.

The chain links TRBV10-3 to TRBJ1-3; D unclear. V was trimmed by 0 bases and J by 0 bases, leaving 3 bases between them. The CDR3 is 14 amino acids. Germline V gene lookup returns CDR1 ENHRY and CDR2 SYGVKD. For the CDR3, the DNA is TGTGCCATCAGTGAGTCGAACTCTGGAAACACCATATATTTT. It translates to CAISESNSGNTIYF.

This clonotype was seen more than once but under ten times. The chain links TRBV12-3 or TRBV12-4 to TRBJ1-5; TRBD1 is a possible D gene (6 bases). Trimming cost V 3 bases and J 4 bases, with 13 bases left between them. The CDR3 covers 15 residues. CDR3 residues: CASSFGQGLNQPQHF. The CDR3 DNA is TGTGCCAGCAGTTTTGGGCAGGGGCTGAATCAGCCCCAGCATTTT.

The CDR3 sequence: CASSPGFNTQYF. CDR3 in DNA: TGTGCCAGCAGCCCCGGATTCAATACGCAGTATTTT. The chain links TRBV4-2 to TRBJ2-3; D unresolved. CDR3 size: 12 residues. The germline CDR1 and CDR2 sequences are LGHNA and YNFKEQ. V lost 4 bases to trimming and J lost 7 bases, with 9 bases between them.

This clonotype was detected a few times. CDR3 loop: CASSQRIYNEQFF. The CDR3, as DNA: TGCGCCAGCAGCCAAAGGATCTACAATGAGCAGTTCTTC. V is TRBV4-1 and J is TRBJ2-1; no reliable D call. Germline CDR1 reads MGHRA; CDR2 reads YSYEKL. There are 13 residues in the CDR3. The ends were cut back, 2 bases at V and 3 bases at J, with 5 bases in the middle.

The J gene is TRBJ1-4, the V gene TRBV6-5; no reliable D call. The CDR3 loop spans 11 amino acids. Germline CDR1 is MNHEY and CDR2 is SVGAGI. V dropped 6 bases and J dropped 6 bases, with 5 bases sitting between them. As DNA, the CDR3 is TGTGCCAGCAGAAGGGATGAAAAACTGTTTTTT. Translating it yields CASRRDEKLFF.

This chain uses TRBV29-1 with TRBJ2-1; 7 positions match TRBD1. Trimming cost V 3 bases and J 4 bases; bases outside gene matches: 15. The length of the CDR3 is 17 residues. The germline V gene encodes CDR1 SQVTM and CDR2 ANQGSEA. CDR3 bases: TGCAGCGTTGACGGGACAGCTGGATACTTCCTATACAATGAGCAGTTCTTC. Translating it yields CSVDGTAGYFLYNEQFF.

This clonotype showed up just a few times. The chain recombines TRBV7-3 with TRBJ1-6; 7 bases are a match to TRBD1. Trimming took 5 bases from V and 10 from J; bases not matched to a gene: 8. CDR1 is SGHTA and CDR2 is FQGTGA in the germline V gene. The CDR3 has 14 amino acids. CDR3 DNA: TGTGCCAGCAGCCGGACAGGAGGTGGGTCACCCCTCCACTTT. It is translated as CASSRTGGGSPLHF.

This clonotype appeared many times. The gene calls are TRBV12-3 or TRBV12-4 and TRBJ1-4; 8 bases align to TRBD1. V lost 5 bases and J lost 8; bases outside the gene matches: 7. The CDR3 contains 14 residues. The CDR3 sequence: CASSHGQGREKLFF. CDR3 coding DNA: TGTGCCAGCAGTCATGGACAGGGTAGGGAAAAACTGTTTTTT.

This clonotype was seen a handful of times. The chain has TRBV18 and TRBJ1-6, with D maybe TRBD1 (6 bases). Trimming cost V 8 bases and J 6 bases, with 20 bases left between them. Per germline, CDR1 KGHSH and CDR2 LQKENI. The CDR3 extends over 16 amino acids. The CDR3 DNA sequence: TGTGCCAGCGCAACATCCGCACAGGGTGGTAATTCACCCCTCCACTTT. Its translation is CASATSAQGGNSPLHF.

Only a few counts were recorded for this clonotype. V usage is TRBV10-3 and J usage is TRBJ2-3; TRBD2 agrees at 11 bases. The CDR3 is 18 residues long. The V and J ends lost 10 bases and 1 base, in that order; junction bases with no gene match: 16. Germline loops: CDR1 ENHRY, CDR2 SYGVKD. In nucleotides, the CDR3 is TGTGCCACCAAGGGGGGACTAGCGGTCGAAAGGGGCACAGATACGCAGTATTTT. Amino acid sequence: CATKGGLAVERGTDTQYF.

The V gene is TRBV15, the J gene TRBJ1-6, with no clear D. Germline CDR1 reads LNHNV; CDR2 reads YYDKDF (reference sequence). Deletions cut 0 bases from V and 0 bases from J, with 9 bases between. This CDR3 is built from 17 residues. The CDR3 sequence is CATSRDKQSSYNSPLHF. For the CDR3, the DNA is TGTGCCACCAGCAGAGACAAACAGAGCTCCTATAATTCACCCCTCCACTTT.

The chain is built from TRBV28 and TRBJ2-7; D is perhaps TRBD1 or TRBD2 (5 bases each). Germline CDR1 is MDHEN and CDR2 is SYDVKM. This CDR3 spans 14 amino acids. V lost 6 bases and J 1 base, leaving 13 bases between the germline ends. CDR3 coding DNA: TGTGCCAGCAGCATGGGGCTAGCTTCCTACGAGCAGTACGTC. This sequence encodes CASSMGLASYEQYV.

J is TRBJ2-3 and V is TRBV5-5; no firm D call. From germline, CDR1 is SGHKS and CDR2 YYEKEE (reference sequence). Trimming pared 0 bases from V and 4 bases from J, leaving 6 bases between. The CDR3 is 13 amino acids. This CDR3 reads CASSLEDSDTQYF. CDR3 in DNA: TGTGCCAGCAGCTTGGAAGACTCAGATACGCAGTATTTT.

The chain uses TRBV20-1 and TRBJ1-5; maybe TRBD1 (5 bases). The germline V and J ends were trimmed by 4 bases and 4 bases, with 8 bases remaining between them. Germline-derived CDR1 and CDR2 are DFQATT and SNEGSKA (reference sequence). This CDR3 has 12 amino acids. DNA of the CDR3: TGCAGTGCTATATCAGGGAATCAGCCCCAGCATTTT. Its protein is CSAISGNQPQHF.

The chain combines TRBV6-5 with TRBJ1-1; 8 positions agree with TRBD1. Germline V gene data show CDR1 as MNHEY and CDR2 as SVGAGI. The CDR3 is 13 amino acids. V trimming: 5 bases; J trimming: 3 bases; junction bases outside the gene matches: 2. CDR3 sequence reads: CASSPGGHTEAFF. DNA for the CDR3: TGTGCCAGCAGTCCAGGGGGCCACACTGAAGCTTTCTTT.

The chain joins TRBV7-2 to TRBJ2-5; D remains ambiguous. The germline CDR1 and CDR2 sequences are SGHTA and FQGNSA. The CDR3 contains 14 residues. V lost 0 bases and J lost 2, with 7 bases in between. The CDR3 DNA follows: TGTGCCAGCAGCTTAGCGCTGCGGCAAGAGACCCAGTACTTC. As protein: CASSLALRQETQYF.

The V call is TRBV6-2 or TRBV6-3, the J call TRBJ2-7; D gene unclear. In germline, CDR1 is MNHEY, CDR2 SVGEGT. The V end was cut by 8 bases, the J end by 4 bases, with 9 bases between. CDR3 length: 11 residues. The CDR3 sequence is CASGMWYEQYV. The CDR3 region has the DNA TGTGCCAGCGGAATGTGGTACGAGCAGTACGTC.